This T cell receptor (beta chain) came from a study of blood T cell repertoires in COVID-19. Study-wide background: Spain, Italy and the United States supplied samples that represented acute and convalescent COVID-19. T cells, B-cell-depleted T cells, or PBMCs provided the cDNA or gDNA that served as material.

The CDR3 runs 13 residues. Unmatched junction bases numbered 5, after V lost 6 bases and J lost 6 bases. Germline V gene data show CDR1 as SGHTA and CDR2 as FQGNSA. Assay: immunoSEQ multiplex PCR; the TCRdb copy retains only in-frame clones and omits some. The profile covers some 42,000 clones, with 70% to 90% appearing a single time and 5.4% taken by the ten largest. The chain carries TRBV7-2 and TRBJ1-2; 9 bases agree with TRBD1. The receptor was isolated from a man in his forties or fifties with active COVID-19. Material: peripheral blood. CDR3 in amino acids: CASRPQGANGYTF. The CDR3 nucleotides read TGTGCCAGCAGGCCACAGGGGGCGAATGGCTACACCTTC.